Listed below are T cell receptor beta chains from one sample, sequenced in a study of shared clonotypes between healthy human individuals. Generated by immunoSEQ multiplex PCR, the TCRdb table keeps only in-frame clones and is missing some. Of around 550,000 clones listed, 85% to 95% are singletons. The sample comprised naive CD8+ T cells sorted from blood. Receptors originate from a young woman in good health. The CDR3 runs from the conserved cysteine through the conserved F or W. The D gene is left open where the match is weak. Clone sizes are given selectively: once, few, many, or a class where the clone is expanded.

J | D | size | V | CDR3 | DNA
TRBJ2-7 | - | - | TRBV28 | CASSVTSIQGEQYF | TGTGCCAGCAGTGTGACTAGTATCCAAGGCGAGCAGTACTTC
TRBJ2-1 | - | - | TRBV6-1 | CACGEVVTYNEQFF | TGTGCTTGCGGGGAAGTTGTCACCTACAATGAGCAGTTCTTC
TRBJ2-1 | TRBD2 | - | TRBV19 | CASSYLRGVNEQFF | TGTGCCAGTAGTTATTTGCGGGGGGTGAATGAGCAGTTCTTC
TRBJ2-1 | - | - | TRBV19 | CASSIRGGPYNEQFF | TGTGCCAGTAGTATTCGTGGAGGGCCCTACAATGAGCAGTTCTTC
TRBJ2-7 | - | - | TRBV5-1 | CASSYRDGPSYEQYF | TGCGCCAGCAGCTACCGGGACGGCCCCTCTTACGAGCAGTACTTC
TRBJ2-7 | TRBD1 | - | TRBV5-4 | CASSLFGQGTSSYEQYF | TGTGCCAGCAGCTTATTTGGACAGGGGACTTCCTCCTACGAGCAGTACTTC
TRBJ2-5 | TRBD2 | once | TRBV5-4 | CASTPGVTSGSETQYF | TGTGCCAGCACCCCAGGGGTGACTAGCGGAAGTGAGACCCAGTACTTC
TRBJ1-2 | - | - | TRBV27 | CASSLSLGYGYTF | TGTGCCAGCAGTTTATCTTTGGGATATGGCTACACCTTC
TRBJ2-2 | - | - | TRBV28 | CASSLTGDTGELFF | TGTGCCAGCAGCTTGACAGGAGACACCGGGGAGCTGTTTTTT
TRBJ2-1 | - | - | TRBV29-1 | CSVDLWSGEQFF | TGCAGCGTTGACCTATGGTCTGGTGAGCAGTTCTTC
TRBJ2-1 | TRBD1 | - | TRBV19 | CASSLQGAIYNEQFF | TGTGCCAGTAGCCTACAGGGGGCTATCTACAATGAGCAGTTCTTC
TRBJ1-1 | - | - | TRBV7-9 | CASSPGRAEAFF | TGTGCCAGCAGCCCGGGGAGGGCTGAAGCTTTCTTT
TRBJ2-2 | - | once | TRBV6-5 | CASSYSNSAGELFF | TGTGCCAGCAGTTACTCGAATTCGGCGGGGGAGCTGTTTTTT
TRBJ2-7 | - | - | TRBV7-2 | CASSFPPGQSYEQYF | TGTGCCAGCAGCTTTCCACCGGGACAATCCTACGAGCAGTACTTC
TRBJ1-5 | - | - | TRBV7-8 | CASSLGPTENQPQHF | TGTGCCAGCAGCTTAGGTCCGACCGAAAATCAGCCCCAGCATTTT
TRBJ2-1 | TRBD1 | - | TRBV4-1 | CASSRQRQGDGNEQFF | TGCGCCAGCAGCCGGCAAAGACAGGGAGATGGGAATGAGCAGTTCTTC
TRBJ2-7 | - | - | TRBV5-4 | CASSFSIDEQYF | TGTGCCAGCAGCTTCAGTATCGACGAGCAGTACTTC
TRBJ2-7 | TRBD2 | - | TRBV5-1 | CASSFTLGTSGKTGYEQYF | TGCGCCAGCAGCTTCACTCTAGGGACTAGCGGGAAGACAGGATACGAGCAGTACTTC
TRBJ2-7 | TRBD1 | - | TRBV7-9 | CASSFIGQDTRGKQYF | TGTGCCAGCAGCTTCATCGGACAGGACACCCGGGGCAAGCAGTACTTC
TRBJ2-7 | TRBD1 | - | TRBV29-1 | CSVAPGTVGYEQYF | TGCAGCGTGGCGCCTGGGACAGTCGGATACGAGCAGTACTTC
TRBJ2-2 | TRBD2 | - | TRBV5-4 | CASSFRTSENTGELFF | TGTGCCAGCAGCTTCCGGACTAGCGAGAACACCGGGGAGCTGTTTTTT
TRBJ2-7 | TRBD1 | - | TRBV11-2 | CASSPVGQGALYEQYF | TGTGCCAGCAGCCCCGTTGGGCAGGGGGCCCTGTACGAGCAGTACTTC
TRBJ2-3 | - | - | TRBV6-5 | CASSYEGTDTQYF | TGTGCCAGCAGTTACGAGGGAACAGATACGCAGTATTTT
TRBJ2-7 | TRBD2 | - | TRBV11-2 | CASSPGGEGPYEQYF | TGTGCCAGCAGCCCAGGAGGGGAGGGCCCCTACGAGCAGTACTTC
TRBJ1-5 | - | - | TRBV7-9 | CASSGELGQSNQPQHF | TGTGCCAGCAGCGGGGAGCTCGGCCAGAGCAATCAGCCCCAGCATTTT
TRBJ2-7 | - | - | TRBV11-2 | CASSSPPSDSYEQYF | TGTGCCAGCAGCTCCCCCCCTAGCGACTCCTACGAGCAGTACTTC
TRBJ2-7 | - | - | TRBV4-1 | CASSQGLGQYYEQYF | TGCGCCAGCAGCCAAGGTCTTGGACAGTACTACGAGCAGTACTTC
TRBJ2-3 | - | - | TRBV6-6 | CASSYSAGADTQYF | TGTGCCAGCAGTTACTCAGCAGGGGCAGATACGCAGTATTTT
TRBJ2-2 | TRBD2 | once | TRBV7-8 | CASSLVRLAGGPGAGELFF | TGTGCCAGCAGCTTAGTCCGACTAGCGGGAGGGCCGGGGGCCGGGGAGCTGTTTTTT
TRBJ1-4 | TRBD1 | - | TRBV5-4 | CASSLGAGQGNEKLFF | TGTGCCAGCAGCTTGGGTGCTGGACAGGGAAATGAAAAACTGTTTTTT
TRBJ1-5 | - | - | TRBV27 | CASSLSAGYGNQPQHF | TGTGCCAGCAGTTTATCGGCAGGGTATGGCAATCAGCCCCAGCATTTT
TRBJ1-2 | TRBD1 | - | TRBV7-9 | CASSLPGGNYGYTF | TGTGCCAGCAGCTTACCAGGGGGCAACTATGGCTACACCTTC